The 23 T cell receptor beta chains below all came from one sample that was sequenced in a study of blood T cell repertoires in COVID-19. The protocol was immunoSEQ multiplex PCR, while the TCRdb copy is restricted to in-frame clones and leaves out a portion. The table shows around 150,000 clones, with 87% occurring only once. Source material: peripheral blood. All receptors come from a woman aged 60-70 years with active or convalescent COVID-19.

The V and J genes are TRBV12-5 and TRBJ2-1; 11 nucleotides align to TRBD2. The CDR3 runs 18 residues. The V and J ends lost 0 bases and 7 bases, in that order; junction bases with no gene match: 11. CDR1 and CDR2 (germline): LGHNT, FRNRAP. The CDR3 DNA sequence: TGTGCTAGTGGTTTGGTACTTTTCGGTAGCGGGGGGGAAAATGAGCAGTTCTTC. Translating it yields CASGLVLFGSGGENEQFF.

This clone was detected only a few times. The chain carries TRBV29-1 and TRBJ2-7, with TRBD2 as a possible D gene (5 bases). Germline V lookup: CDR1 SQVTM, CDR2 ANQGSEA. Trimming stripped 1 base from V and 11 bases from J, with 12 bases between. CDR3 length: 11 residues. The CDR3 DNA is TGCAGCGTTGAAGTCGGGGTCAAGAAGTACTTC. This encodes CSVEVGVKKYF.

The table lists this clone with a count of one. The CDR3 region has the DNA TGTGCCAGCAGTTTAAGGGGGACAGCTCAAGAGACCCAGTACTTC. This codes for CASSLRGTAQETQYF. The rearrangement joins TRBV28 to TRBJ2-5; 7 bases match TRBD1. The junction had 5 bases not matched to a gene; V was cut back by 2 bases and J by 2 bases. Germline lookup yields CDR1 MDHEN and CDR2 SYDVKM. CDR3 length: 15 amino acids.

This chain uses TRBV29-1 with TRBJ2-5; 14 bases agree with TRBD2. Trimming removed 5 bases from V and 5 bases from J; junction bases left unmatched: 16. CDR1 is SQVTM and CDR2 is ANQGSEA in the germline V gene. CDR3 length: 18 residues. In nucleotides, the CDR3 is TGCAGCGTTCCAAATCCGACACCGGGACTAGCGGGGGATGAGACCCAGTACTTC. It specifies CSVPNPTPGLAGDETQYF.

The V and J genes are TRBV10-3 and TRBJ1-3; the D is unclear. The V gene lost 0 bases and the J gene lost 0 bases, with 6 bases spanning the gap. In germline, CDR1 is ENHRY, CDR2 SYGVKD. There are 15 residues in the CDR3. CDR3 in amino acids: CAISESYSSGNTIYF. DNA for the CDR3: TGTGCCATCAGTGAGTCCTATAGCTCTGGAAACACCATATATTTT.

This rearrangement joins TRBV4-1 to TRBJ2-2; TRBD1 matches 7 bases. Germline CDR1 reads MGHRA; CDR2 reads YSYEKL. Trimming took 0 bases from V and 6 from J; bases not matched to a gene: 7. The CDR3 loop spans 16 amino acids. This chain's CDR3 is CASSQEGTVRSGELFF. CDR3 DNA: TGCGCCAGCAGCCAAGAAGGGACAGTAAGGTCCGGGGAGCTGTTTTTT.

The rearrangement joins TRBV6-1 to TRBJ2-5; 8 bases are shared with TRBD2. Germline assignment: CDR1 MNHNS and CDR2 SASEGT. This CDR3 has 17 residues. J was trimmed by 1 base and V by 1 base; bases with no gene match: 8. The CDR3 sequence: CASSEVIVAGGQETQYF. CDR3 sequence (DNA): TGTGCCAGCAGTGAAGTAATAGTGGCGGGGGGCCAAGAGACCCAGTACTTC.

In nucleotides, the CDR3 is TGTGCCAGTAGTTTTAGGATCGGACAGAATAGCAATCAGCCCCAGCATTTT. Translating it yields CASSFRIGQNSNQPQHF. The chain recombines TRBV19 with TRBJ1-5; the D gene is possibly TRBD1 (6 bases). The CDR3 sequence is 17 residues long. Trimming took 5 bases from V and 0 from J, leaving 17 bases between them. Germline values: CDR1 LNHDA, CDR2 SQIVND (reference sequence).

V usage is TRBV5-1 and J usage is TRBJ1-2, with D perhaps TRBD1 (5 bases). The CDR3 consists of 13 residues. The ends were cut back, 1 base at V and 7 bases at J, with 11 bases in the middle. The V gene's germline CDR1 is SGHRS and CDR2 YFSETQ. The CDR3 spells CASSLSGSPGYTF. The CDR3 DNA follows: TGCGCCAGCAGCTTGTCAGGGTCTCCTGGCTACACCTTC.

This clone was seen only once. This chain uses TRBV4-3 with TRBJ2-7; 8 bases align to TRBD2. V was clipped by 1 base and J by 4 bases; unmatched bases: 6. This CDR3 contains 15 residues. CDR1 and CDR2 from the germline V gene are LGHNA and YSLEER. The CDR3 spells CASSQAIAGRYEQYF. CDR3 in DNA: TGCGCCAGCAGCCAAGCAATAGCGGGGAGATACGAGCAGTACTTC.

The chain uses TRBV7-2 and TRBJ2-1, with 9 bases fitting TRBD2. V trimming: 8 bases; J trimming: 4 bases; junction bases outside the gene matches: 9. The CDR3 consists of 15 residues. The germline V gene encodes CDR1 SGHTA and CDR2 FQGNSA. The CDR3 loop is CASGLAGATYNEQFF. The DNA for the CDR3 is TGTGCCAGCGGATTAGCGGGGGCGACATACAATGAGCAGTTCTTC.

The rearrangement uses TRBV4-1 and TRBJ2-3; D is unclear. V lost 1 base to trimming and J lost 3 bases, with 8 bases between them. CDR1 is MGHRA and CDR2 is YSYEKL in the germline V gene. CDR3 length equals 14 residues. The CDR3 DNA reads TGCGCCAGCAGCCAAGCTCCCCGGACAGATACGCAGTATTTT. Its protein product is CASSQAPRTDTQYF.

The genes are TRBV7-8 and TRBJ2-7; possibly TRBD1 for D (5 bases). The ends were cut back, 2 bases at V and 7 bases at J, with 12 bases in the middle. The CDR3 totals 13 residues. Germline CDR1 SGHVS, CDR2 FQNEAQ. The CDR3 sequence is CASSLLDKREQYF. CDR3 bases: TGTGCCAGCAGCTTACTGGACAAGAGGGAGCAGTACTTC. The full variable domain, with the rest looked up from reference TRBV7-8 and TRBJ2-7, is GAGVSQSPRYKVAKRGQDVALRCDPISGHVSLFWYQQALGQGPEFLTYFQNEAQLDKSGLPSDRFFAERPEGSVSTLKIQRTQQEDSAVYLCASSLLDKREQYFGPGTRLTVT.

The rearrangement joins TRBV6-2 or TRBV6-3 to TRBJ1-2, with no clear D. Trimming left V 2 bases short and J 4 bases short, with 8 bases between. The germline gives CDR1 MNHEY, CDR2 SVGEGT. This CDR3 contains 13 residues. The CDR3, as DNA: TGTGCCAGCAGTTACCGTCCAGTCTATGGCTACACCTTC. Encoded protein: CASSYRPVYGYTF.

V is TRBV19 and J is TRBJ1-4; possibly TRBD1 for D (6 bases). The germline V gene encodes CDR1 LNHDA and CDR2 SQIVND (reference sequence). This CDR3 comprises 15 residues. V lost 7 bases and J lost 2, with 14 bases in between. In nucleotides, the CDR3 is TGTGCCAGTACAGGGGCGGCGATCACTAATGAAAAACTGTTTTTT. It yields the protein CASTGAAITNEKLFF.

CDR3: CASSQETGLDGYTF. In DNA form, the CDR3 reads TGCGCCAGCAGCCAAGAAACAGGTCTGGATGGCTACACCTTC. This chain connects TRBV4-1 to TRBJ1-2; the D gene is possibly TRBD1 (5 bases). The germline CDR1 and CDR2 sequences are MGHRA and YSYEKL. Between the trimmed V and J ends, which lost 0 bases and 6 bases, there was a span of 11 bases. The CDR3 is 14 amino acids.

The rearrangement links TRBV10-3 to TRBJ1-1; no firm D call. The CDR3 has 12 amino acids. Trimming took 7 bases from V and 1 from J, leaving 7 bases between them. In germline, CDR1 is ENHRY, CDR2 SYGVKD. The CDR3 bases are TGTGCCATCAAGGGAGGGAACACTGAAGCTTTCTTT. This sequence encodes CAIKGGNTEAFF.

The chain recombines TRBV7-9 with TRBJ1-6, with 9 bases aligning to TRBD1. After removal of 10 bases from V and 9 bases from J, the junction contained 10 bases not matched to a gene. The germline gives CDR1 SEHNR, CDR2 FQNEAQ (reference sequence). The CDR3 runs 14 residues. DNA for the CDR3: TGTGCCACCGACCGACAGGGGGAAGGTTCACCCCTCCACTTT. The encoded protein is CATDRQGEGSPLHF.

CDR3 protein: CASSQFDRGAYEQYF. The CDR3 DNA reads as TGCGCCAGCAGCCAATTCGACAGGGGAGCCTACGAGCAGTACTTC. The chain combines TRBV4-3 with TRBJ2-7; TRBD1 agrees at 8 bases. The V gene's germline CDR1 is LGHNA and CDR2 YSLEER. The trim removed 2 bases at V and 2 bases at J, leaving 5 bases unmatched. The CDR3 sequence is 15 residues long.

DNA for the CDR3: TGTGCCAGTAGTATCGGCGCGGGGGGCCACAGAGATACGCAGTATTTT. It encodes CASSIGAGGHRDTQYF. V usage is TRBV19 and J usage is TRBJ2-3; 8 bases agree with TRBD2. Germline V lookup: CDR1 LNHDA, CDR2 SQIVND (reference sequence). The ends lost 3 bases at V and 5 bases at J; junction bases unmatched: 10. CDR3 length: 16 amino acids.

This chain links TRBV7-2 with TRBJ2-5, with D possibly matching TRBD1 (6 bases). V was pared by 1 base and J by 3 bases, with 15 bases between. From germline, CDR1 is SGHTA and CDR2 FQGNSA. The CDR3 runs to 16 residues. CDR3 sequence: CASSLGIGYREETQYF. CDR3 DNA: TGTGCCAGCAGCTTAGGAATTGGCTACAGGGAAGAGACCCAGTACTTC.

V is TRBV10-3 and J is TRBJ1-2; maybe TRBD1 (6 bases). V was clipped by 2 bases and J by 6 bases, with 10 bases between them. This CDR3 is 13 amino acids long. CDR1 ENHRY and CDR2 SYGVKD come from the germline V gene. CDR3 in amino acids: CAISETGSHGYTF. CDR3 coding DNA: TGTGCCATCAGTGAGACAGGGAGCCATGGCTACACCTTC.

V and J are TRBV6-2 or TRBV6-3 and TRBJ2-5, with 11 bases identical to TRBD2. CDR1 is MNHEY, CDR2 SVGEGT, per germline. J gave up 4 bases and V 0 bases, and 4 bases lay outside the gene matches. The CDR3 contains 16 residues. The CDR3 DNA sequence: TGTGCCAGCAGTTACTCGTTAGCGGGGGGGGGAGAGACCCAGTACTTC. Protein: CASSYSLAGGGETQYF.